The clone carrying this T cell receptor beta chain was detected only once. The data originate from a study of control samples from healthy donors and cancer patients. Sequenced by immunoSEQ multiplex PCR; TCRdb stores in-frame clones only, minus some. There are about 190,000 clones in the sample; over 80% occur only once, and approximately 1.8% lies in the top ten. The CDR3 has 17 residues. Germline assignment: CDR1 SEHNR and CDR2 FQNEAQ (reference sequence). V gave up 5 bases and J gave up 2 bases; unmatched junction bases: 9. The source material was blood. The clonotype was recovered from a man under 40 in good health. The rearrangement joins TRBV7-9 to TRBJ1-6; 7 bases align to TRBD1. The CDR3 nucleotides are TGTGCCAGCAGCACCAGACAGGGCCCAACCTATAATTCACCCCTCCACTTT. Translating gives CASSTRQGPTYNSPLHF.